The 2 T cell receptor beta chains presented below share a single source sample, sequenced in a study of identical twins. TCRdb redid the calling of the 5' RACE reads with MiXCR, one entry per CDR3 protein. Of about 260,000 distinct CDR3 sequences listed, about 7% were seen once; the top ten hold under 4%. The sample was also linked to a second study, of yellow fever vaccine responses in identical twins.

The sequencing sample was made of memory (CD45RO+) T cells sorted from blood. The receptor set was obtained from a young woman in good health.

This clonotype has only a few counts. The chain combines TRBV20-1 with TRBJ2-6; D is possibly TRBD1 (5 bases). Germline assignment: CDR1 DFQATT and CDR2 SNEGSKA (reference sequence). The CDR3 loop spans 13 amino acids. As DNA, the CDR3 is TGCGGGGCCAGGGCCTCTGGGGCCAACGTCCTGACTTTC. This codes for CGARASGANVLTF.

This clonotype was seen repeatedly, ten times or more. The rearrangement joins TRBV3-1 to TRBJ2-7, with a possible D match to TRBD2 (5 bases). The CDR3 has 13 amino acids. V dropped 6 bases and J dropped 0 bases, with 9 bases sitting between them. CDR1 is LGHDT, CDR2 YNNKEL, per germline (reference sequence). The CDR3 region is CASRDSASYEQYF. The CDR3, as DNA: TGTGCCAGCAGGGACTCCGCCTCCTACGAGCAGTACTTC.